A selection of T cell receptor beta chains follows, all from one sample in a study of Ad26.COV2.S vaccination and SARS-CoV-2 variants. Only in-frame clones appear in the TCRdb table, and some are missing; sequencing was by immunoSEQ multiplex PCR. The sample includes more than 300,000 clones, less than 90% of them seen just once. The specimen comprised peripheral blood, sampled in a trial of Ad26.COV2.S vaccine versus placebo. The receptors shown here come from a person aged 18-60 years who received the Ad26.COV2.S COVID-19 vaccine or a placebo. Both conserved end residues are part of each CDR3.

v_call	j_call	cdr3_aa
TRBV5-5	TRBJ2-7	CASAPGPSGIEQYF
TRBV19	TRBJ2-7	CASSIRGRTYEQYF
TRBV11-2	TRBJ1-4	CASSPRGHPDEKLFF
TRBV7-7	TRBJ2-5	CASSLGQGETQYF
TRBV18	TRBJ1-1	CASSRTRQGAQMNTEAFF
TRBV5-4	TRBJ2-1	CASSSSADNEQFF
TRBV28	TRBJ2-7	CASSRQGFSYEQYF
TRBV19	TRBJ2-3	CASSQISTDTQYF
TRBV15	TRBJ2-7	CATSRDLQAVEQYF
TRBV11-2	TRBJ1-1	CASSLEPGWNTEAFF
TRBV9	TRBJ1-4	CASSLGRPTNEKLFF
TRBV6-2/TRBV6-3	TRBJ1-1	CASSTRDTLAEAFF
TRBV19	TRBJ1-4	CASSMRGPNEKLFF
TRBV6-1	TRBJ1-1	CASSEAQAANTEAFF
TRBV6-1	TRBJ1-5	CASSEAWEPQHF
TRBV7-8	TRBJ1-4	CASSFRGDEKLFF
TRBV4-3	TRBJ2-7	CASSQGREFRYEQYF
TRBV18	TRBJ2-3	CASSPPGGAGEYPDTQYF
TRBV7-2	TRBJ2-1	CASSRFRATGTEDNEQFF
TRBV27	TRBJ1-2	CASSSSGGVRGNGYTF
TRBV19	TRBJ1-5	CASSIGGYRNQPQHF
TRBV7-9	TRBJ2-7	CASSLEIAVGDF
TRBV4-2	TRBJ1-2	CASSQSAGTAEYGYTF
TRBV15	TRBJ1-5	CATGQRGGQPQHF
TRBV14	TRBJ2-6	CASSQDRDRASGANVLTF
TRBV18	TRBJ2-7	CASSPPGLAGGHEQYF
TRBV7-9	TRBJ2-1	CASSRGDNSYNEQFF
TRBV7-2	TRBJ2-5	CASSRGGRETQYF
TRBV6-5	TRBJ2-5	CASSRTEVETQYF
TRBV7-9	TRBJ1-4	CASSRGHGRNNEKLFF
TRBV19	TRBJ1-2	CASIPDRGGYGYTF
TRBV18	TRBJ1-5	CASSPRAAQEETQHF
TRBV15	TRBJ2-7	CATSRETVYEQYF
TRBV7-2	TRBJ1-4	CASSPIGPRINEKLFF
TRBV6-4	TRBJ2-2	CASSDWSGELFF
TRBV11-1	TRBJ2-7	CASSLVPGYEQYF
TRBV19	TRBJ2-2	CASSIKRWDTGELFF
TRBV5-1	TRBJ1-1	CASSLETYTEAFF
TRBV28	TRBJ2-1	CASKEGNPYNEQFF
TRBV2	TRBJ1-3	CASSRTAAPGNTIYF
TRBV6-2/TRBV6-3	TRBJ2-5	CASSYSSGRTDETQYF
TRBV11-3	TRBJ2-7	CAPGQSRSYEQYF
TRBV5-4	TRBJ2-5	CASSPGLSQETQYF
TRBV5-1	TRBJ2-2	CASRRVMNTGELFF
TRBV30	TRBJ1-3	CAWSTRTGGIGNTIYF
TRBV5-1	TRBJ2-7	CASSLRPTDSYEQYF